Listed below are T cell receptor beta chains from one sample, sequenced in a study of blood T cell repertoires in COVID-19. Sequencing used immunoSEQ multiplex PCR; TCRdb keeps in-frame clones, though not all of them. The data show around 300,000 clones, around 82% seen once. Material: peripheral blood. Every receptor here comes from a woman aged 45 to 65 who had recovered from COVID-19. Each CDR3 is given with its conserved first and last residue. A D gene is named only where the DNA matches it firmly. The size field is filled for only some rows; it gives once, few, many or a size class.

clone_size	v_call	j_call	d_call	cdr3_nt	cdr3_aa
.	TRBV30	TRBJ2-5	TRBD2	TGTGCCTGGAGTTTCACTGGGACTAGCCGAGAGACCCAGTACTTC	CAWSFTGTSRETQYF
.	TRBV27	TRBJ1-2	TRBD1	TGTGCCAGCAGTCTTGGGACACAGGGGCCGGCAATGGGCTATGGCTACACCTTC	CASSLGTQGPAMGYGYTF
.	TRBV5-1	TRBJ2-7	TRBD2	TGCGCCAGCAGTCCGGGACTAGGTTACGAGCAGTACTTC	CASSPGLGYEQYF
.	TRBV7-2	TRBJ1-3	.	TGTGCCAGCAGCTTCACGGGATTAAACACCATATATTTT	CASSFTGLNTIYF
.	TRBV7-2	TRBJ2-7	TRBD1	TGTGCCAGCAGCACCACAGGGGTTTCCTCCTACGAGCAGTACTTC	CASSTTGVSSYEQYF
.	TRBV3-1/TRBV3-2	TRBJ1-1	TRBD1	TGTGCCAGCAGCCCCGGGACAGGGGTCCAGGGTGAAGCTTTCTTT	CASSPGTGVQGEAFF
once	TRBV12-3/TRBV12-4	TRBJ1-1	.	TGTGCCAGCAGTTTAGGTCTTAGCAGTAGGGCTTTCTTT	CASSLGLSSRAFF
.	TRBV29-1	TRBJ2-1	.	TGCAGCGTTGTGGCAGGGTTGTTGGGTGAGCAGTTCTTC	CSVVAGLLGEQFF
.	TRBV6-1	TRBJ2-5	TRBD2	TGTGCCAGCAGTGAAAAGACTAGCGGGGGGGCCTATGAGACCCAGTACTTC	CASSEKTSGGAYETQYF
.	TRBV28	TRBJ2-1	TRBD2	TGTGCCAGCAGTTTATCCCCAGGACTAGCGGGGAAAGATAATGAGCAGTTCTTC	CASSLSPGLAGKDNEQFF
.	TRBV6-6	TRBJ1-4	.	TGTGCCAGCAGCACACAGGGATTAAATGAAAAACTGTTTTTT	CASSTQGLNEKLFF
.	TRBV11-2	TRBJ2-1	TRBD1	TGTGCCAGCAGCTTGGACAGGGTTACCAATGAGCAGTTCTTC	CASSLDRVTNEQFF
.	TRBV14	TRBJ2-4	.	TGTGCCAGCAGCCCTCCGCTCCGGGACATCCACATTCAGTACTTC	CASSPPLRDIHIQYF
.	TRBV7-2	TRBJ2-5	.	TGTGCCAGCAGTAAATGGGCGGGGCAAGAGACCCAGTACTTC	CASSKWAGQETQYF
few	TRBV5-8	TRBJ2-2	.	TGTGCCAGCAGCTTAAGGACTACGAACACCGGGGAGCTGTTTTTT	CASSLRTTNTGELFF
.	TRBV7-9	TRBJ2-2	.	TGTGCCAGCACCCGAGCGGCAGGGGTCGCCGGGGAGCTGTTTTTT	CASTRAAGVAGELFF
.	TRBV7-2	TRBJ1-5	.	TGTGCCAGCAGCTCGACGCTCCGCCAGGGTGGAAATCGCAATCAGCCCCAGCATTTT	CASSSTLRQGGNRNQPQHF
.	TRBV6-1	TRBJ1-6	.	TGTGCCAGCAGTGAAGCGGTTTCGGGTTCCTATAATTCACCCCTCCACTTT	CASSEAVSGSYNSPLHF
.	TRBV5-4	TRBJ1-2	.	TGTGCCAGCAGCCCCGACAGCCAACCTATCCACTATGGCTACACCTTC	CASSPDSQPIHYGYTF
.	TRBV20-1	TRBJ1-5	.	TGCAGTGCTAGTCCGGGGGTTAACCTCAATCAGCCCCAGCATTTT	CSASPGVNLNQPQHF
once	TRBV6-5	TRBJ2-5	.	TGTGCCAGCAGCCGAAGGGGCATGGCGGAGACCCAGTACTTC	CASSRRGMAETQYF
few	TRBV27	TRBJ2-7	.	TGTGCCAGCACGAGAGCAGGGCAGTACTTC	CASTRAGQYF
.	TRBV10-3	TRBJ2-1	TRBD2	TGTGCCATCGGACTGGGACTAGCGGGGGGCGCTGACAATGAGCAGTTCTTC	CAIGLGLAGGADNEQFF
.	TRBV5-1	TRBJ1-5	.	TGCGCCAGCAGCTTGGCCTCAGGGGTCAATCAGCCCCAGCATTTT	CASSLASGVNQPQHF
.	TRBV27	TRBJ2-2	.	TGTGCCAGCAGTTTCCCTTTCGACAGCTCGAACACCGGGGAGCTGTTTTTT	CASSFPFDSSNTGELFF
few	TRBV25-1	TRBJ2-7	TRBD1	TGTGCCAGCAGTGGGGGACAGGGGCGCGAGCAGTACTTC	CASSGGQGREQYF
.	TRBV5-1	TRBJ2-2	TRBD2	TGCGCCAGCAGCTTGGCCGGGGGGGCCGGGGAGCTGTTTTTT	CASSLAGGAGELFF
.	TRBV19	TRBJ2-7	.	TGTGCCACCCAGGACTACCTCTACGAGCAGTACTTC	CATQDYLYEQYF
.	TRBV21-1	TRBJ1-1	.	TGTGCCAGCAGCAAAGAGGTCCCCGTAGCCATGAACACTGAAGCTTTCTTT	CASSKEVPVAMNTEAFF
.	TRBV18	TRBJ2-5	TRBD1	TGTGCCAGCTCACCGAGGTCGGGACAGGGATTTCCAGAGACCCAGTACTTC	CASSPRSGQGFPETQYF
.	TRBV19	TRBJ2-7	TRBD1	TGTGCCAGTAGTCCTTCTCACGAGACAGGGAGATTCGAGCAGTACTTC	CASSPSHETGRFEQYF
once	TRBV7-3	TRBJ1-4	.	TGTGCCAGCAGCTTAGTGAGGGGGAGAAATGAAAAACTGTTTTTT	CASSLVRGRNEKLFF
.	TRBV18	TRBJ1-2	.	TGTGCCAGCTCACCGGGCGACGTGGATGGCTACACCTTC	CASSPGDVDGYTF
.	TRBV7-3	TRBJ2-3	TRBD1	TGTGCCAGCAGCATCAACGGACAGGGAGGCACAGATACGCAGTATTTT	CASSINGQGGTDTQYF
once	TRBV5-1	TRBJ2-7	.	TGCGCCAGCAGCTTACACTACGAGCAGTACTTC	CASSLHYEQYF
.	TRBV15	TRBJ1-4	TRBD1	TGTGCCACCAGCAGTACCGGGACAGGGAATGAAAAACTGTTTTTT	CATSSTGTGNEKLFF
.	TRBV19	TRBJ2-7	TRBD1	TGTGCCAGTAGTGTCGGGACAGGAAACTTCTACGAGCAGTACTTC	CASSVGTGNFYEQYF